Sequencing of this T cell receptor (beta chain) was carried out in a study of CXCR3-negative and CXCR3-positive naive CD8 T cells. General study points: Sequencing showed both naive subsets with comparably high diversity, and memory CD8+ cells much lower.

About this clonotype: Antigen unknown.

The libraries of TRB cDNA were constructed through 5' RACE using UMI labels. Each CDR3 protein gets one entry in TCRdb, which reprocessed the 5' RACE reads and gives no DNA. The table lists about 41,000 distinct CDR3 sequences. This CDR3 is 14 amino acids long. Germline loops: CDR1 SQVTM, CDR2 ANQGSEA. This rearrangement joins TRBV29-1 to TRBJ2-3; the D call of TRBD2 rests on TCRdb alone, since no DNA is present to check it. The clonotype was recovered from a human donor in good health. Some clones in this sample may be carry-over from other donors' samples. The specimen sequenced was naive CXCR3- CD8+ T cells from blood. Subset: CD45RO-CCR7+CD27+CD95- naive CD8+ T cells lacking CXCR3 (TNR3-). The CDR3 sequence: CSVAGLQAADTQYF.